This passage covers 28 T cell receptor beta chains from one sample sequenced in a study of regulatory T cells in long-lasting Graves disease (dated by TCRdb to the early 2020s). Library preparation was by multiplex PCR. Instrument used: Illumina HiSeq 4000. To build TCR beta libraries, CDR3 regions were amplified by Arm-PCR using iRepertoire HTBI primers. Using fastp at Q25 and MiXCR, TCRdb reprocessed the public reads and kept productive beta chains. All rows with the same CDR3 protein become a single entry with the most common DNA and genes. This sample comprises about 450,000 distinct CDR3 sequences, around 15% of them detected only once. Approximately 15% of the sample belongs to the ten largest clones. According to the study, the label for this sample's time point signals: newly diagnosed GD, antithyroid drugs for less than 3 months. For both TCR sequencing and RNA sequencing, RNA was extracted from PBMCs in TRIzol.

The sample was also linked to a second study, of T cells in Graves' hyperthyroidism and ophthalmopathy.

The sample consisted of peripheral blood mononuclear cells (PBMCs), taken at new diagnosis, from a patient treated with antithyroid drugs. Receptor source: a woman aged 45 to 65 with Graves disease. Donor details come from another sample of the same person, matched by shared clones.

In this sample, this clonotype turned up many times. The chain has TRBV7-8 and TRBJ2-5; no firm D call. Germline V gene sequence: CDR1 SGHVS, CDR2 FQNEAQ. Trimming pared 1 base from V and 5 bases from J, leaving 8 bases between. CDR3 size: 13 residues. The CDR3 nucleotides are TGTGCCAGCAGCTTAGATAACGGGGAGACCCAGTACTTC. This codes for CASSLDNGETQYF.

The DNA for the CDR3 is TGTGCCAGCAGCTTAGAATCGGGTCTAGCGGGATTAGAGACCCAGTACTTC. It codes for CASSLESGLAGLETQYF. The chain links TRBV7-2 to TRBJ2-5, with TRBD2 identical over 9 bases. The CDR3 has 17 residues. Trimming removed 1 base from V and 4 bases from J; junction bases left unmatched: 10. Germline V gene sequence: CDR1 SGHTA, CDR2 FQGNSA.

Notes on this clonotype: This may arise from a read error, as a much more abundant clone is one base away. The chain is built from TRBV27 and TRBJ2-2; 7 positions agree with TRBD2. The CDR3 runs 15 residues. From germline, CDR1 is MNHEY and CDR2 SMNVEV (reference sequence). The CDR3 region is CAGSLRGSRGGELFF. In DNA, the CDR3 is TGTGCCGGCAGTTTACGCGGGAGTAGGGGCGGGGAGCTGTTTTTT.

This clonotype was seen many times. The V gene is TRBV2, the J gene TRBJ2-1; 8 nucleotides align to TRBD2. After removal of 5 bases from V and 9 bases from J, the junction contained 9 bases not matched to a gene. This CDR3 comprises 14 residues. From germline, CDR1 is SNHLY and CDR2 FYNNEI. In nucleotides, the CDR3 is TGTGCCAGCAGTCGGGAGGGCCGATCCGGTGAGCAGTTCTTC. Translation gives CASSREGRSGEQFF.

This clonotype was observed many times. The chain employs TRBV7-2 and TRBJ1-1; D remains unclear. V dropped 4 bases and J dropped 4 bases, with 13 bases sitting between them. CDR1 is SGHTA, CDR2 FQGNSA, per germline. The length of the CDR3 is 14 residues. The CDR3 loop reads CASSSRRFGTEAFF. The CDR3 nucleotides are TGTGCCAGCAGCTCTAGGAGGTTTGGCACTGAAGCTTTCTTT.

This sequence joins TRBV18 and TRBJ2-7, with TRBD2 matching over 7 bases. Germline values: CDR1 KGHSH, CDR2 LQKENI. The CDR3 has 17 residues. The ends lost 9 bases at V and 0 bases at J; junction bases unmatched: 17. The CDR3 loop is CASSLLRESSVSYEQYF. The CDR3 nucleotides are TGTGCCAGTTCGCTTCTGCGGGAGTCAAGCGTCTCCTACGAGCAGTACTTC. Full variable domain (missing parts from reference TRBV18 and TRBJ2-7): NAGVMQNPRHLVRRRGQEARLRCSPMKGHSHVYWYRQLPEEGLKFMVYLQKENIIDESGMPKERFSAEFPKEGPSILRIQQVVRGDSAAYFCASSLLRESSVSYEQYFGPGTRLTVT.

In its sample, this clonotype was seen many times. V and J are TRBV30 and TRBJ2-7; D gene ambiguous. The V gene lost 4 bases and the J gene lost 5 bases, with 12 bases spanning the gap. CDR1 and CDR2 from the germline V gene are GTSNPN and SVGIG (reference sequence). The CDR3 sequence is 12 residues long. The CDR3 spells CAWKWGLHEQYF. In DNA form, the CDR3 reads TGTGCCTGGAAGTGGGGTTTGCACGAGCAGTACTTC.

This clonotype has ten or more counts. This chain uses TRBV28 with TRBJ1-1; 9 positions agree with TRBD1. V lost 6 bases, J lost 4 bases, and 15 bases stayed unmatched. This CDR3 is built from 17 residues. CDR1 is MDHEN and CDR2 is SYDVKM in the germline V gene. The CDR3 sequence is CASSPSYGTGLSTEAFF. The CDR3 DNA sequence: TGTGCCAGCAGCCCATCGTATGGGACAGGGTTGTCCACTGAAGCTTTCTTT.

The V call is TRBV28, the J call TRBJ1-2; D ambiguous. The CDR3 covers 12 residues. Trimming removed 3 bases from V and 4 bases from J, with 6 bases in between. Per germline, CDR1 MDHEN and CDR2 SYDVKM. The CDR3 region has the DNA TGTGCCAGCAGTTTCACTCTCTATGGCTACACCTTC. Its translation is CASSFTLYGYTF.

Regarding this clonotype: This may be a read error: a much more frequent sequence differs by one nucleotide. This chain joins TRBV5-6 and TRBJ1-2; a possible D gene is TRBD1 (6 bases). Deletions cut 4 bases from V and 6 bases from J, with 13 bases between. Germline V gene lookup returns CDR1 SGHDT and CDR2 YYEEEE. The CDR3 is 13 residues long. The CDR3: CASSPGTTDGYTF. The CDR3 nucleotides are TGTGCCAGCAGCCCCGGGACAACGGATGGCTACACCTTC.

This clonotype occurred a few times. The J gene is TRBJ2-3, the V gene TRBV5-1; 10 bases line up with TRBD2. The V segment lost 0 bases and the J segment 0 bases; nucleotides outside the gene matches: 4. Germline values: CDR1 SGHRS, CDR2 YFSETQ. The CDR3 sequence is 17 residues long. The CDR3 bases are TGCGCCAGCAGCTTGGTCTCTAGCGGGAGAAGCACAGATACGCAGTATTTT. It translates to CASSLVSSGRSTDTQYF.

This chain joins TRBV29-1 and TRBJ1-3, with TRBD1 as a possible D gene (6 bases). Germline V CDR1 and CDR2: SQVTM, ANQGSEA. The CDR3 is 13 amino acids. Trimming shortened V by 4 bases and J by 4 bases, and 11 bases separated the two germline ends. CDR3 sequence reads: CSVAGQEGNTIYF. CDR3 nucleotide sequence: TGCAGCGTTGCGGGACAAGAGGGAAACACCATATATTTT.

This clonotype was found many times. The chain employs TRBV12-3 or TRBV12-4 and TRBJ1-1, with TRBD1 identical over 7 bases. The CDR3 runs 17 residues. With V trimmed by 3 bases and J by 4 bases, 14 bases remained unmatched. CDR3 region: CASSFGQGVWRGTEAFF. CDR3 bases: TGTGCCAGCAGTTTTGGGCAGGGGGTGTGGAGGGGCACTGAAGCTTTCTTT.

There are many counts of this clonotype. This chain connects TRBV27 to TRBJ2-7, with TRBD2 matching over 8 bases. This CDR3 region has 16 residues. Germline V gives CDR1 MNHEY, CDR2 SMNVEV (reference sequence). The J segment lost 3 bases and the V segment lost 5 bases, leaving 12 bases of the junction unmatched. The CDR3 protein is CASSSLDGRAFYEQYF. The DNA of the CDR3 is TGTGCCAGCAGTAGTCTTGACGGGAGGGCCTTCTACGAGCAGTACTTC.

This clonotype was counted ten times or more. This sequence joins TRBV7-9 and TRBJ2-4; D remains ambiguous. Germline V CDR1 and CDR2: SEHNR, FQNEAQ (reference sequence). The V and J ends lost 2 bases and 5 bases respectively, with 13 bases between them. The CDR3 has 15 amino acids. The CDR3 here is CASSLSETLQNIQYF. CDR3 DNA: TGTGCCAGCAGCTTATCTGAGACACTCCAAAACATTCAGTACTTC.

This clonotype was recorded many times. The J gene is TRBJ2-7, the V gene TRBV28, with 9 bases aligning to TRBD2. Germline lookup yields CDR1 MDHEN and CDR2 SYDVKM. After removal of 5 bases from V and 7 bases from J, the junction contained 6 bases not matched to a gene. The CDR3 length is 13 residues. The CDR3 sequence: CASSGGSGSEQYF. CDR3 nucleotide sequence: TGTGCCAGCAGTGGGGGTAGCGGGAGTGAGCAGTACTTC.

This chain links TRBV19 with TRBJ1-5, with 8 bases matching TRBD1. There are 13 residues in the CDR3. With V trimmed by 4 bases and J by 7 bases, 3 bases remained unmatched. The V gene's germline CDR1 is LNHDA and CDR2 SQIVND (reference sequence). CDR3 residues: CASSTDRGQPQHF. CDR3 coding DNA: TGTGCCAGTAGTACAGACAGGGGCCAGCCCCAGCATTTT. Variable domain in full (rest from reference TRBV19 and TRBJ1-5): DGGITQSPKYLFRKEGQNVTLSCEQNLNHDAMYWYRQDPGQGLRLIYYSQIVNDFQKGDIAEGYSVSREKKESFPLTVTSAQKNPTAFYLCASSTDRGQPQHFGDGTRLSIL.

This clonotype has more than one count but fewer than ten. The genes are TRBV7-9 and TRBJ2-5; the match to TRBD2 covers 11 bases. Germline V gene data show CDR1 as SEHNR and CDR2 as FQNEAQ (reference sequence). With 5 bases clipped from V and 4 bases from J, the junction kept 12 bases outside the gene matches. The CDR3 is 17 residues long. The DNA for the CDR3 is TGTGCCAGCAGCCGACGACTAGCGGGACCCTTTCTAGAGACCCAGTACTTC. Translated, it gives CASSRRLAGPFLETQYF.

The rearrangement uses TRBV2 and TRBJ2-1, with 14 bases identical to TRBD2. The CDR3 consists of 15 residues. Germline CDR1 is SNHLY and CDR2 is FYNNEI. V lost 6 bases and J lost 8; bases outside the gene matches: 6. CDR3 DNA: TGTGCCAGCAGACAGGGACTAGCGGGAGATTATGAGCAGTTCTTC. Its translation is CASRQGLAGDYEQFF.

This clonotype occurred many times. V usage is TRBV5-1 and J usage is TRBJ1-1, with 7 bases lining up with TRBD1. CDR3 length: 15 residues. CDR1 and CDR2 from the germline V gene are SGHRS and YFSETQ. Trimming cost V 0 bases and J 1 base; bases outside gene matches: 3. CDR3 sequence: CASSLAPGGNTEAFF. The DNA for the CDR3 is TGCGCCAGCAGCTTGGCCCCAGGGGGGAACACTGAAGCTTTCTTT.

There are many counts of this clonotype. This chain joins TRBV5-1 and TRBJ2-7; 8 nucleotides align to TRBD1. V shed 0 bases, J shed 3 bases, and the junction held 2 bases outside the gene matches. CDR1 and CDR2 from the germline V gene are SGHRS and YFSETQ. The CDR3 length is 14 residues. CDR3 nucleotides: TGCGCCAGCAGCTTGGGGACAGGGCACTACGAGCAGTACTTC. It encodes CASSLGTGHYEQYF.

This clonotype was seen a handful of times. The chain joins TRBV28 to TRBJ2-7; 11 positions match TRBD2. Trimming cost V 8 bases and J 3 bases; bases outside gene matches: 9. The germline CDR1 and CDR2 sequences are MDHEN and SYDVKM. The CDR3 is made up of 15 amino acids. In DNA form, the CDR3 reads TGTGCCAGCCAGGACGGGGGGACTAGCGGCTACGAGCAGTACTTC. It encodes CASQDGGTSGYEQYF. Based on the CDR3 plus reference TRBV28 and TRBJ2-7, the full variable domain is DVKVTQSSRYLVKRTGEKVFLECVQDMDHENMFWYRQDPGLGLRLIYFSYDVKMKEKGDIPEGYSVSREKKERFSLILESASTNQTSMYLCASQDGGTSGYEQYFGPGTRLTVT.

This clonotype has ten or more counts. The rearrangement links TRBV28 to TRBJ2-7; 11 bases are shared with TRBD2. V lost 5 bases and J lost 2; bases outside the gene matches: 11. CDR1 is MDHEN and CDR2 is SYDVKM in the germline V gene. The length of the CDR3 is 17 residues. Here the CDR3 DNA reads TGTGCCAGCAGTACCCGGACTAGCGGGCATATTACCTACGAGCAGTACTTC. This sequence encodes CASSTRTSGHITYEQYF.

The V call is TRBV5-4, the J call TRBJ1-4, with TRBD1 identical over 7 bases. The CDR3 loop spans 16 amino acids. CDR1 SGHNT and CDR2 YYREEE come from the germline V gene (reference sequence). The V gene end was trimmed by 0 bases and the J gene end by 5 bases; junction bases not matched to a gene: 7. This CDR3 is CASSLDLGTANEKLFF. CDR3 DNA sequence: TGTGCCAGCAGCTTGGATTTGGGGACAGCGAATGAAAAACTGTTTTTT.

The chain combines TRBV7-3 with TRBJ2-7; a weak D match, TRBD2 (6 bases). The germline V gene encodes CDR1 SGHTA and CDR2 FQGTGA. The V and J ends lost 5 bases and 7 bases respectively, with 24 bases between them. CDR3 length equals 16 residues. CDR3 protein: CASSPSGDSSTLEQYF. The CDR3 nucleotides read TGTGCCAGCAGCCCCTCCGGGGACTCCTCCACGCTAGAGCAGTACTTC. The complete variable domain, with remaining parts taken from reference TRBV7-3 and TRBJ2-7, reads GAGVSQTPSNKVTEKGKYVELRCDPISGHTALYWYRQSLGQGPEFLIYFQGTGAADDSGLPNDRFFAVRPEGSVSTLKIQRTERGDSAVYLCASSPSGDSSTLEQYFGPGTRLTVT.

In its sample, this clonotype was seen many times. The chain has TRBV28 and TRBJ1-1; D may be TRBD1 (5 bases). V dropped 2 bases and J dropped 0 bases, with 10 bases sitting between them. The CDR3 consists of 15 residues. Germline V gives CDR1 MDHEN, CDR2 SYDVKM. The CDR3 sequence is CASSLRDFMNTEAFF. CDR3 nucleotides: TGTGCCAGCAGTTTACGGGACTTTATGAACACTGAAGCTTTCTTT.

Ten or more counts support this clonotype. The gene calls are TRBV6-2 or TRBV6-3 and TRBJ1-1; 9 nucleotides align to TRBD1. The CDR3 length is 14 residues. CDR1 MNHEY and CDR2 SVGEGT come from the germline V gene. The trim removed 0 bases at V and 9 bases at J, leaving 5 bases unmatched. This CDR3 is CASSYSRTGVKAFF. CDR3 nucleotides: TGTGCCAGCAGTTACTCCCGGACAGGGGTTAAAGCTTTCTTT.

The V and J genes are TRBV9 and TRBJ1-1; TRBD1 agrees at 8 bases. CDR1 SGDLS and CDR2 YYNGEE come from the germline V gene. Trimming cost V 5 bases and J 5 bases; bases outside gene matches: 11. The CDR3 sequence is 15 residues long. The CDR3 DNA reads TGTGCCAGCAGTGACACACGGACAGGGAGGACTGAAGCTTTCTTT. It specifies CASSDTRTGRTEAFF. Full variable domain (missing parts from reference TRBV9 and TRBJ1-1): DSGVTQTPKHLITATGQRVTLRCSPRSGDLSVYWYQQSLDQGLQFLIQYYNGEERAKGNILERFSAQQFPDLHSELNLSSLELGDSALYFCASSDTRTGRTEAFFGQGTRLTVV.